This TCR beta chain was captured in a study of blood T cells in healthy people across ages. For this clonotype: Its antigen is currently unknown.

Trimming removed 1 base at V and 10 bases at J, with 15 bases between. The V gene's germline CDR1 is DFQATT and CDR2 SNEGSKA (reference sequence). The CDR3 spans 13 residues. PCR was performed a second time for about 6 to 12 cycles using a sample-barcoded 5' primer and a J-beta primer mix. One entry per CDR3 protein results from TCRdb running MiXCR on the 5' RACE reads. The sample includes just over 800,000 distinct CDR3 sequences, about 62% of them seen just once. General observations from the study: In the absence of known donor CMV status, changes in expanded clonotypes were possibly confounded. Higher diversity and more naive CD4+ cells were features of long-lived donors, compared to aged donors. Diversity of TCR beta per million T cells declined in a roughly linear way with age.

Sequencing was done on a sample of blood. The chain links TRBV20-1 to TRBJ2-3; D may be TRBD1 (5 bases). The receptor's source is a young man in good health. CDR3 DNA sequence: TGCAGTGCTAGAGCCCCAGGGTCAGGAGCGCAGTATTTT. Its translation: CSARAPGSGAQYF.